This section outlines one TCR beta chain sequence together with its context. This CDR3 is built from 15 residues. CDR1 and CDR2 (germline): MNHNS, SASEGT. The trim removed 2 bases at V and 4 bases at J, leaving 7 bases unmatched. Treatment reported: about 20 received Ad26.COV2.S at low or high dose, single or two shots; roughly 5 received placebo; per-sample allocation not given. Samples came from day 63 after the first vaccine or placebo injection. Vaccination used an Ad26 vector expressing Wuhan-strain SARS-CoV-2 spike. Some clones are missing from TCRdb's copy, which holds only in-frame ones; the method was immunoSEQ multiplex PCR. The sample comprises 300,000 to 400,000 clones, roughly 84% of which are singletons, and roughly 3.1% rests with the top ten. The data stem from a study of Ad26.COV2.S vaccination and SARS-CoV-2 variants. The overall study: A participant enrolled in the COV1001 Ad26.COV2.S trial arm provided the sample.

This sequence was found in a person between 18 and 65 years old who received the Ad26.COV2.S COVID-19 vaccine or a placebo. V and J are TRBV6-1 and TRBJ1-2; 7 nucleotides align to TRBD1. Specimen: peripheral blood, collected in a trial of Ad26.COV2.S vaccine versus placebo. The DNA for the CDR3 is TGTGCCAGCAGTGAACTGACGGACAGGAGCTATGGCTACACCTTC. Its translation is CASSELTDRSYGYTF.